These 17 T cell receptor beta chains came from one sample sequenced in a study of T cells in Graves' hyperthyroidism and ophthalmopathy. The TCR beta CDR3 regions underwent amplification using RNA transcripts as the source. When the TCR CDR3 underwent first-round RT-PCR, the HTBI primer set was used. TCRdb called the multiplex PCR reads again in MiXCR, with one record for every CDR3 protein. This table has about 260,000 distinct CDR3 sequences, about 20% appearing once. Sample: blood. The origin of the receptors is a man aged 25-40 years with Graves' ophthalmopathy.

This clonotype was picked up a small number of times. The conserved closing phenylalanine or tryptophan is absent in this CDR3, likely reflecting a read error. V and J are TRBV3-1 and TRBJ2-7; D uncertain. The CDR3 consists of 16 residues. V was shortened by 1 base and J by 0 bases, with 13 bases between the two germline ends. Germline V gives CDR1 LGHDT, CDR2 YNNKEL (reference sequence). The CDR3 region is CASSQVWRTSSYEQYL. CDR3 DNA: TGTGCCAGCAGCCAAGTCTGGCGGACCTCCTCCTACGAGCAGTACCTC.

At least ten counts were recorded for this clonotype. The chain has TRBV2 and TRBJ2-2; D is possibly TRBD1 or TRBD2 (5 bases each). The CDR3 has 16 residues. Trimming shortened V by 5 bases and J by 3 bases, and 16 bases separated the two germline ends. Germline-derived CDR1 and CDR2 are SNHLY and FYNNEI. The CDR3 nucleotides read TGTGCCAGCAGTTTTCCTGGGGGAGTCGACACCGGGGAGCTGTTTTTT. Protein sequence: CASSFPGGVDTGELFF.

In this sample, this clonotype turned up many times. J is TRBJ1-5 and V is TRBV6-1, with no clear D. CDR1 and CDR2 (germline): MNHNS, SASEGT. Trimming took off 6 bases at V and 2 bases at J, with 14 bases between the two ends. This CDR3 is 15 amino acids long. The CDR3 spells CASRETWAGNQPQHF. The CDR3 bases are TGTGCCAGCAGGGAGACTTGGGCGGGCAATCAGCCCCAGCATTTT.

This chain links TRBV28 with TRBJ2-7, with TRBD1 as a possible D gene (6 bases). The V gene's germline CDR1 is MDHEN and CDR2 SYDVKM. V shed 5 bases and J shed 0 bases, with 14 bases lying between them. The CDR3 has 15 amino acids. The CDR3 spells CASSPPGDLSYEQYF. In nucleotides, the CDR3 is TGTGCCAGCAGTCCCCCAGGGGACCTCTCCTACGAGCAGTACTTC. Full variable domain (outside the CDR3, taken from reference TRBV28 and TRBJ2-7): DVKVTQSSRYLVKRTGEKVFLECVQDMDHENMFWYRQDPGLGLRLIYFSYDVKMKEKGDIPEGYSVSREKKERFSLILESASTNQTSMYLCASSPPGDLSYEQYFGPGTRLTVT.

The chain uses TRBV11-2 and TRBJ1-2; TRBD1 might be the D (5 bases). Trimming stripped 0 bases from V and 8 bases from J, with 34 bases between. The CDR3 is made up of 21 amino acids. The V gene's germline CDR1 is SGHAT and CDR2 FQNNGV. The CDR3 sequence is CASSLDVLGHKGAPSKAGYTF. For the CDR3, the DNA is TGTGCCAGCAGCTTAGATGTGTTGGGGCATAAAGGGGCTCCCTCAAAGGCGGGCTACACCTTC.

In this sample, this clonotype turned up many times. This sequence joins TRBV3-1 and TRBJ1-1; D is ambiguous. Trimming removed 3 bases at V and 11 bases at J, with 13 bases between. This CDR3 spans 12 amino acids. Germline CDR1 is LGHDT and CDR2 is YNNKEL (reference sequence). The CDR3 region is CASSQQERVAFF. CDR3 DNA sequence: TGTGCCAGCAGCCAGCAGGAGCGGGTGGCTTTCTTT.

The CDR3 sequence: CSARDKDRPMNTEAFF. The CDR3, as DNA: TGCAGTGCTAGAGACAAGGACAGGCCCATGAACACTGAAGCTTTCTTT. J is TRBJ1-1 and V is TRBV20-1, with TRBD1 matching 7 bases. This CDR3 contains 16 residues. Germline assignment: CDR1 DFQATT and CDR2 SNEGSKA (reference sequence). The ends lost 0 bases at V and 0 bases at J; junction bases unmatched: 7.

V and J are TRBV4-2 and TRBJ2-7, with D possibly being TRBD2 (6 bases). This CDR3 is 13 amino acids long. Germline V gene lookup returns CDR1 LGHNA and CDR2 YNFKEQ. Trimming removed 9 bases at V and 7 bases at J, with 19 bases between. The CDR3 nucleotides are TGTGCCAGTCTCTCGGGGGAAACGGGGGAGCAGTACTTC. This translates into CASLSGETGEQYF.

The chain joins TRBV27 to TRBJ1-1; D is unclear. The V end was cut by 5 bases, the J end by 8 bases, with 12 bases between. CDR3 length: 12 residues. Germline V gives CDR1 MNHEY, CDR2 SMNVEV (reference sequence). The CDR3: CASSATGAEAFF. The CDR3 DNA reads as TGTGCCAGCAGTGCTACGGGCGCCGAAGCTTTCTTT.

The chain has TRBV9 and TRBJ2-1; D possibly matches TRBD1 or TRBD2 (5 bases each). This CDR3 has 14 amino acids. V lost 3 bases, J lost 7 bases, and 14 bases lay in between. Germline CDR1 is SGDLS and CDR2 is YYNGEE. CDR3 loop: CASSARDPLNEQFF. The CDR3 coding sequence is TGTGCCAGCAGCGCCCGGGACCCTCTGAATGAGCAGTTCTTC. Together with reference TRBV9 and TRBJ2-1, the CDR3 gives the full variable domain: DSGVTQTPKHLITATGQRVTLRCSPRSGDLSVYWYQQSLDQGLQFLIQYYNGEERAKGNILERFSAQQFPDLHSELNLSSLELGDSALYFCASSARDPLNEQFFGPGTRLTVL.

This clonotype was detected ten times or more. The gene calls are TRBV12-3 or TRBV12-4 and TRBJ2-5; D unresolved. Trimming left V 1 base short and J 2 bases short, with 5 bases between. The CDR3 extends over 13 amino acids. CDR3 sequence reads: CASSLGAQETQYF. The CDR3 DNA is TGTGCCAGCAGTTTAGGCGCTCAAGAGACCCAGTACTTC.

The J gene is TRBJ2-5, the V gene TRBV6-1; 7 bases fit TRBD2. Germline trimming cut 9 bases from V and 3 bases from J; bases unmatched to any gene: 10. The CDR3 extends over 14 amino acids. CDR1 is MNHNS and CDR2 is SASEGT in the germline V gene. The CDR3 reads CASSVGTTKETQYF. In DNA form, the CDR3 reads TGTGCCAGTTCGGTTGGGACTACCAAAGAGACCCAGTACTTC.

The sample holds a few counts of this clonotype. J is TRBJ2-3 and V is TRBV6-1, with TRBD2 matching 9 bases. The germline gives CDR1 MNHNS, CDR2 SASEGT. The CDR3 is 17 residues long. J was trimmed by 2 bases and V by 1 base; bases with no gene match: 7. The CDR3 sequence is CASSEDELAGSTDTQYF. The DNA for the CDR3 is TGTGCCAGCAGTGAAGATGAACTAGCGGGCTCCACAGATACGCAGTATTTT.

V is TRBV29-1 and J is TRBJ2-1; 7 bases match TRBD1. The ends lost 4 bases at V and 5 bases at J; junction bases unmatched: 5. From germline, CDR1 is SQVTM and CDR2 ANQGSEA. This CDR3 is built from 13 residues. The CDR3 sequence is CSVGQGRNNEQFF. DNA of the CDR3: TGCAGCGTTGGACAGGGTCGTAACAATGAGCAGTTCTTC.

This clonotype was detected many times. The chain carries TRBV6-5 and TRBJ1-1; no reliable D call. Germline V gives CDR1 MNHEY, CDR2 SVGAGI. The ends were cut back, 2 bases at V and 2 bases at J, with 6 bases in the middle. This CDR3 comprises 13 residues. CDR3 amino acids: CASSYNSNTEAFF. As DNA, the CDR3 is TGTGCCAGCAGTTACAACAGTAACACTGAAGCTTTCTTT.

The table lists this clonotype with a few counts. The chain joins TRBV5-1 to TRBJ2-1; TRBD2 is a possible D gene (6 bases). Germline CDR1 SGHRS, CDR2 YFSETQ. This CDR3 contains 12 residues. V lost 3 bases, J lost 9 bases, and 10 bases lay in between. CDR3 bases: TGCGCCAGCAGCTGGGGAGGTGGTGAGCAGTTCTTC. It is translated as CASSWGGGEQFF. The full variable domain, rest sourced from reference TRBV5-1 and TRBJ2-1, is KAGVTQTPRYLIKTRGQQVTLSCSPISGHRSVSWYQQTPGQGLQFLFEYFSETQRNKGNFPGRFSGRQFSNSRSEMNVSTLELGDSALYLCASSWGGGEQFFGPGTRLTVL.

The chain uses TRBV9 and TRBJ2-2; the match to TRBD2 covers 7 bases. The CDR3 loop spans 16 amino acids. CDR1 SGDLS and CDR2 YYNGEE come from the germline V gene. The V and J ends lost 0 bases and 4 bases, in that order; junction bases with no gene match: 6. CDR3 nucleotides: TGTGCCAGCAGCGTAGTCGCGGGAGTTACCACCGGGGAGCTGTTTTTT. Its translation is CASSVVAGVTTGELFF.